These T cell receptor beta chains were read from a single sample in a study of CD8+ T cells in alopecia areata. The repertoire was sequenced with immunoSEQ multiplex PCR; TCRdb's copy has only in-frame clones and lacks some. The table records approximately 82,000 clones, around 54% of them present only once. The sequenced sample was NKG2D-high CD8+ T cells sorted from blood. Source of these receptors: a human donor with alopecia areata. CDR3s include the opening cysteine and the closing phenylalanine or tryptophan. D genes are given only for firm matches. Some rows mark clone size as missing; the rest say once, few, many or name a class of expanded clone.

D gene: NA; J gene: TRBJ2-4; clone size: NA; V gene: TRBV4-1; CDR3 protein: CASSQGVANIQYF; CDR3 DNA: TGCGCCAGCAGCCAAGGGGTTGCAAACATTCAGTACTTC
D gene: TRBD2; J gene: TRBJ2-7; clone size: once; V gene: TRBV7-9; CDR3 protein: CASSPEGGLYEQYF; CDR3 DNA: TGTGCCAGCAGCCCTGAGGGAGGGCTCTACGAGCAGTACTTC
D gene: NA; J gene: TRBJ2-5; clone size: NA; V gene: TRBV20-1; CDR3 protein: CSALREETQYF; CDR3 DNA: TGCAGTGCACTCCGGGAGGAGACCCAGTACTTC
D gene: NA; J gene: TRBJ2-7; clone size: once; V gene: TRBV30; CDR3 protein: CAWSISNYEQYF; CDR3 DNA: TGTGCCTGGAGTATTTCGAACTACGAGCAGTACTTC
D gene: NA; J gene: TRBJ2-5; clone size: few; V gene: TRBV6-1; CDR3 protein: CASSEALRAGGETQYF; CDR3 DNA: TGTGCCAGCAGTGAAGCGCTTAGGGCAGGAGGAGAGACCCAGTACTTC
D gene: TRBD2; J gene: TRBJ2-1; clone size: NA; V gene: TRBV29-1; CDR3 protein: CSVPTSGSQGNEQFF; CDR3 DNA: TGCAGCGTTCCAACTAGCGGGAGCCAGGGCAATGAGCAGTTCTTC
D gene: NA; J gene: TRBJ2-4; clone size: few; V gene: TRBV13; CDR3 protein: CASSTRLLAKNIQYF; CDR3 DNA: TGTGCCAGCAGCACAAGACTGTTAGCCAAAAACATTCAGTACTTC
D gene: NA; J gene: TRBJ2-1; clone size: NA; V gene: TRBV30; CDR3 protein: CARMWGNEQFF; CDR3 DNA: TGTGCTCGCATGTGGGGCAATGAGCAGTTCTTC
D gene: NA; J gene: TRBJ2-1; clone size: NA; V gene: TRBV5-1; CDR3 protein: CASSLDSHVEQFF; CDR3 DNA: TGCGCCAGCAGCCTTGATAGTCACGTCGAGCAGTTCTTC
D gene: NA; J gene: TRBJ2-1; clone size: NA; V gene: TRBV30; CDR3 protein: CAWSWGNEQFF; CDR3 DNA: TGTGCCTGGAGTTGGGGCAATGAGCAGTTCTTC
D gene: TRBD2; J gene: TRBJ2-1; clone size: NA; V gene: TRBV6-5; CDR3 protein: CASSYSGGATEQFF; CDR3 DNA: TGTGCCAGCAGTTATAGCGGGGGGGCGACTGAGCAGTTCTTC
D gene: TRBD1; J gene: TRBJ2-7; clone size: NA; V gene: TRBV27; CDR3 protein: CASSQIGGRGLEQYF; CDR3 DNA: TGTGCCAGCAGTCAAATAGGGGGCAGGGGCCTCGAGCAGTACTTC
D gene: NA; J gene: TRBJ2-7; clone size: NA; V gene: TRBV27; CDR3 protein: CASSLLPNSYEQYF; CDR3 DNA: TGTGCCAGCAGTTTACTCCCCAACTCCTACGAGCAGTACTTC
D gene: NA; J gene: TRBJ2-5; clone size: once; V gene: TRBV28; CDR3 protein: CARKCVTQYF; CDR3 DNA: TGTGCCAGGAAGTGCGTGACCCAGTACTTC
D gene: NA; J gene: TRBJ2-3; clone size: once; V gene: TRBV5-6; CDR3 protein: CASSYGSTDTQYF; CDR3 DNA: TGTGCCAGCAGCTACGGAAGCACAGATACGCAGTATTTT
D gene: NA; J gene: TRBJ1-1; clone size: NA; V gene: TRBV4-1; CDR3 protein: CASSHRAGTEAFF; CDR3 DNA: TGCGCCAGCTCCCACAGGGCGGGGACTGAAGCTTTCTTT
D gene: NA; J gene: TRBJ2-3; clone size: few; V gene: TRBV7-9; CDR3 protein: CASSLPSITSTDTQYF; CDR3 DNA: TGTGCCAGCAGCCTACCGAGTATTACTAGCACAGATACGCAGTATTTT